This note documents a single T cell receptor (beta chain) sequence. Its antigen target is currently unknown. No much larger clonotype is one base removed from it; base qualities were not supplied. The data were obtained in a study of CD8 T cells in ankylosing spondylitis (TCRdb year 2017). For the wider study: The study profiled T cell receptor beta repertoires in healthy donors and ankylosing spondylitis patients to find disease-linked TCR variants. In total, the full study cohort was made up of some 110 healthy donors and more than 20 ankylosing spondylitis patients. Samples of peripheral blood were taken, and for ankylosing spondylitis patients, synovial fluid was collected as well.

The research as a whole found: According to the report, matched synovial fluid samples from ankylosing spondylitis patients were significantly enriched for the disease-linked clones. The disease-linked clones had a CD8+ phenotype and were found at relatively low frequencies in peripheral blood. Some TCR beta motif variants had previously been reported in synovial fluid and blood of reactive arthritis patients, which suggested common disease-initiation mechanisms. A TCR beta motif made up of several highly homologous amino acid variants appeared to be characteristic of blood from ankylosing spondylitis patients.

CDR1 and CDR2 were assigned from the germline V gene as SGHAT and FQNNGV. V trim: 6 bases; J trim: 4 bases; unmatched bases: 17. The CDR3 contains 19 residues, cysteine and phenylalanine counted. Just CDR3 DNA is preserved here, 57 bases in frame from base 1. Sequencing took place on an Illumina HiSeq 2500. Quantitative 5'-RACE with molecular barcodes was used to prepare TCR beta libraries. Under the source paper's analysis protocol: Disease-linked TCR variants were identified with a new computational method built on a probabilistic model of VDJ rearrangement. TCRdb reanalyzed the raw reads on its own, using fastp at Q25 for trimming and MiXCR for clone calling, and kept in-frame beta chains. Rows are combined by CDR3 protein, so each entry shows the most common genes and DNA. The V and J calls were not made by the authors but by TCRdb's processing. Here the sample has about 200,000 distinct CDR3 sequences; 9.5% to 15% occur a single time. 16% of the sample is in the top ten clones.

The clonotype comes from a male donor with ankylosing spondylitis or in good health (not recorded which). Sequencing was performed on blood, either unsorted or a sorted T cell fraction (not recorded which). The V and J genes are TRBV11-2 and TRBJ2-1; 11 bases in the junction line up with TRBD2. CDR3 region: CASSLTFGLAGPFYNEQFF. The DNA sequence follows: TGTGCCAGCAGTTTGACTTTCGGACTAGCGGGCCCCTTTTACAATGAGCAGTTCTTC.